This T cell receptor (beta chain) was obtained from a study of identical twins. Template switching introduced a universal primer site, and the cDNA bore unique molecular identifiers. A single record per CDR3 protein comes from TCRdb applying MiXCR to the 5' RACE reads. The data contain 520,000 or so distinct CDR3 sequences, under 25% of them singletons. Findings of the study overall: There were fewer insertions in abundant cord blood beta clonotypes, but memory repertoires showed no such pattern. It was out-of-frame TCR alpha sharing in monozygotic twins that models underestimated.

The table lists this clonotype with a few counts. Antigen unknown. These data were likewise used in another study, on T cells expressing NK-cell markers. That source notes: There were seven HCMV-seropositive donors and one seronegative donor among the eight sequenced.

This receptor was taken from a woman between 18 and 30 years old in good health. Sequenced material: CD4+ T cells sorted from blood.

This CDR3 reads CASSGGTSGEQYF. In DNA, the CDR3 is TGTGCCAGCAGCGGAGGGACTAGCGGGGAGCAGTACTTC. The chain carries TRBV7-9 and TRBJ2-7; TRBD2 agrees at 12 bases. After removal of 5 bases from V and 7 bases from J, the junction contained 3 bases not matched to a gene. The germline gives CDR1 SEHNR, CDR2 FQNEAQ (reference sequence). The CDR3 contains 13 residues.